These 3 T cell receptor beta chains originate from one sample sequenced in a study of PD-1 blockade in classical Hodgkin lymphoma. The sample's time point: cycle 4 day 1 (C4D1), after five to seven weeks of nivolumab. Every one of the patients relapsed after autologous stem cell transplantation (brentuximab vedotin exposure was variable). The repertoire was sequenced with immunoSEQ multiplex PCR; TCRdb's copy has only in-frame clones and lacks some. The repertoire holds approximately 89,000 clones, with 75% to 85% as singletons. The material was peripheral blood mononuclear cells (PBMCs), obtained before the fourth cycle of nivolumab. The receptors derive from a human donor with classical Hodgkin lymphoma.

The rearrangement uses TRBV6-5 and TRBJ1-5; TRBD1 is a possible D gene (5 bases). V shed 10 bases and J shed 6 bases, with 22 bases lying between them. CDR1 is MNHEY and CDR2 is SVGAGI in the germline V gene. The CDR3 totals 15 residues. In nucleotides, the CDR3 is TGTGCCACCCGGATGTCTGGGGGGGTCAGTCAGCCCCAGCATTTT. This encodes CATRMSGGVSQPQHF.

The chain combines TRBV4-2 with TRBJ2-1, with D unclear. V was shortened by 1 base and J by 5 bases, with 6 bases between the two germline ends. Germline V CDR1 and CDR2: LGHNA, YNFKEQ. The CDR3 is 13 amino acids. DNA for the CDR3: TGTGCCAGCAGCCAAGTTGGGGACAATGAGCAGTTCTTC. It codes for CASSQVGDNEQFF.

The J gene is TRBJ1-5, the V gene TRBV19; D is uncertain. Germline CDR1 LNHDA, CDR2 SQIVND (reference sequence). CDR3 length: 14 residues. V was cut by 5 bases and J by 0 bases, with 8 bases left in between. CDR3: CASSSVYSNQPQHF. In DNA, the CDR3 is TGTGCCAGTAGTTCAGTTTATAGCAATCAGCCCCAGCATTTT.